The present TCR beta chain was sequenced within a study of radiotherapy plus CTLA-4 blockade in lung cancer. General study results and limits: Best predicting response, reportedly, were early blood T cell clone dynamics, with interferon-beta. Radiotherapy plus ipilimumab was followed by expansion in blood of tumor-derived TCR clones.

The germline CDR1 and CDR2 sequences are MNHEY and SVGAGI. This CDR3 contains 16 residues. V lost 2 bases and J lost 4; bases outside the gene matches: 10. Patients had chemo-refractory metastatic non-small-cell lung cancer and received focal radiation plus CTLA-4 blockade that used ipilimumab. This table comes from immunoSEQ multiplex PCR, and its TCRdb copy is limited to in-frame clones, with some not included. This table holds roughly 66,000 clones, under 85% found once. Remarks on this clone: Antigen specificity is unknown.

The sample here was peripheral blood, taken from a patient treated with radiotherapy plus ipilimumab. The gene calls are TRBV6-5 and TRBJ2-5, with TRBD2 matching over 7 bases. The clonotype comes from a human donor with non-small cell lung cancer who had a partial response to radiotherapy plus ipilimumab. CDR3 region: CASSYPLGGKRETQYF. The DNA of the CDR3 is TGTGCCAGCAGTTACCCCTTGGGGGGGAAAAGAGAGACCCAGTACTTC.